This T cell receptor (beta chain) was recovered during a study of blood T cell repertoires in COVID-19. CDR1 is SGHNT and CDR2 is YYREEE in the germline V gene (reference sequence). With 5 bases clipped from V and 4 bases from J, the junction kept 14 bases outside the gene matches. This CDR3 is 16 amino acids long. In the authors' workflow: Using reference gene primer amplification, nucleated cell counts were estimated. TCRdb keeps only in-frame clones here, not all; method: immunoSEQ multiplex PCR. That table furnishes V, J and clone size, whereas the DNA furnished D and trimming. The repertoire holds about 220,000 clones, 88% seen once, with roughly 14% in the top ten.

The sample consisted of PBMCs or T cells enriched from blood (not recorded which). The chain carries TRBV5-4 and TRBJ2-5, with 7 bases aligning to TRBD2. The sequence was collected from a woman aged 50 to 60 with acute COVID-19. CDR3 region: CASSQGRLAGPETQYF. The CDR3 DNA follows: TGTGCCAGCAGTCAAGGGAGACTAGCAGGGCCAGAGACCCAGTACTTC.